These T cell receptor beta chains were read from a single sample in a study of blood T cell repertoires in COVID-19. Assay: immunoSEQ multiplex PCR; the TCRdb copy retains only in-frame clones and omits some. The table includes around 50,000 clones, roughly 91% detected once. Sequenced: peripheral blood. These receptor sequences come from a man over 45 with active COVID-19. Both conserved end residues are part of each CDR3. The D gene is left open where the match is weak. The listing skips clone size in some rows; elsewhere it reads once, few, many or a size class.

d_call,clone_size,v_call,j_call,cdr3_aa,cdr3_nt
TRBD1,.,TRBV7-9,TRBJ1-1,CASSSPGTGLDTEAFF,TGTGCCAGCAGCTCACCCGGGACAGGGTTGGACACTGAAGCTTTCTTT
TRBD2,.,TRBV9,TRBJ2-2,CASSQGLAGGNTGELFF,TGTGCCAGCAGCCAGGGACTAGCGGGGGGCAATACCGGGGAGCTGTTTTTT
TRBD1,.,TRBV9,TRBJ1-2,CASSGTGGGRGYTF,TGTGCCAGCAGCGGTACAGGGGGCGGACGTGGCTACACCTTC
TRBD1,once,TRBV7-9,TRBJ1-4,CASSLASSGGKLFF,TGTGCCAGCAGCTTAGCGAGTTCAGGGGGCAAACTGTTTTTT
TRBD1,.,TRBV11-3,TRBJ2-7,CASSLGQGAREQYF,TGTGCCAGCAGCTTGGGACAGGGGGCTCGCGAGCAGTACTTC
TRBD2,few,TRBV9,TRBJ2-7,CASSTPGRGEQYF,TGTGCCAGCAGCACCCCGGGGCGGGGGGAGCAGTACTTC
.,.,TRBV27,TRBJ1-4,CASSLVATNEKLFF,TGTGCCAGCAGTTTAGTAGCAACTAATGAAAAACTATTTTTT
.,.,TRBV7-8,TRBJ1-2,CASSLSPGANYGYTF,TGTGCCAGCAGCTTATCCCCCGGAGCTAACTATGGCTACACCTTC
TRBD1,.,TRBV7-6,TRBJ1-5,CASSRNTGGNQPQHF,TGTGCCAGCAGCCGCAATACAGGGGGTAATCAGCCCCAGCATTTT
.,few,TRBV19,TRBJ2-7,CASSIIGYEQYF,TGTGCCAGTAGTATAATCGGCTACGAGCAGTACTTC
TRBD2,.,TRBV14,TRBJ2-1,CASSPPGLRNEQFF,TGTGCCAGCAGCCCTCCGGGACTACGAAATGAGCAGTTCTTC
.,.,TRBV2,TRBJ1-5,CASTLRDTNQPQHF,TGTGCCAGCACTCTCCGGGACACAAATCAGCCCCAGCATTTT
.,once,TRBV5-3,TRBJ1-1,CARSFLWRNTEAFF,.